This TCR beta chain was sequenced in a study of blood T cell repertoires in COVID-19. Study-wide context: From the United States, Italy and Spain came samples of acute and convalescent COVID-19. The analysed material was cDNA or gDNA that came from T cells, B-cell-depleted T cells, or PBMCs.

This clone was detected only once. CDR1 SGHAT and CDR2 FQNNGV come from the germline V gene. Trimming pared 7 bases from V and 6 bases from J, leaving 19 bases between. The CDR3 extends over 15 amino acids. Authors' data handling: Amplifying reference gene primers gave estimates of nucleated cell counts. The table came from immunoSEQ multiplex PCR; TCRdb's copy has only in-frame clones and leaves some out. V and J calls and clone size are as listed in that table; D and trimming were resolved from the DNA. Counted here are roughly 410,000 clones, approximately 89% occurring once; the ten biggest clones make up 2.3%. Seattle researchers signed up patients amid active infection and tracked them longitudinally.

The V and J genes are TRBV11-2 and TRBJ2-1; D is unresolved. The sequence came from a woman aged 60-70 years with COVID-19, enrolled during active disease. Sequenced material: peripheral blood. In DNA, the CDR3 is TGTGCCAGCACCCCTGTTCGAGGTCAAGGCAATGAGCAGTTCTTC. As protein: CASTPVRGQGNEQFF.